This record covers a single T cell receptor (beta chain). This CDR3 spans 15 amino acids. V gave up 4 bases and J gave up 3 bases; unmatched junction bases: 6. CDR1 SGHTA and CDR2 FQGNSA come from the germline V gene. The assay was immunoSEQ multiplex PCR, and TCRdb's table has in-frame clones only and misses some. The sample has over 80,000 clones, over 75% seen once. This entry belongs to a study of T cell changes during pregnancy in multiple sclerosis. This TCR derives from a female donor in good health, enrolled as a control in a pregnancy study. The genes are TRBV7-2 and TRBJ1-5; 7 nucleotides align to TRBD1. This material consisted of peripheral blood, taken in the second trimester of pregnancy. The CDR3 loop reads CASSSQGSANQPQHF. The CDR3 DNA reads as TGTGCCAGCAGCTCACAGGGGAGTGCCAATCAGCCCCAGCATTTT.